What follows is one TCR beta chain and its context. The study drew participants aged roughly 18 to 95 years from 20 to 30 US areas. Donors in Cohort 3 counted as recovered after two negative PCRs, clearance, or symptom resolution. The source of the sample is a study of blood T cell repertoires in COVID-19. Study in general: The United States, Italy and Spain supplied acute and convalescent COVID-19 samples. The analysed material was cDNA or gDNA that came from T cells, B-cell-depleted T cells, or PBMCs.

Only in-frame clones appear in the TCRdb table, and some are missing; sequencing was by immunoSEQ multiplex PCR. This table has 200,000 to 250,000 clones, 80% to 90% appearing once. This CDR3 spans 14 amino acids. Germline V gives CDR1 SGHTA, CDR2 FQGNSA. The junction had 3 bases not matched to a gene; V was cut back by 2 bases and J by 3 bases. The chain couples TRBV7-2 to TRBJ2-7; TRBD2 agrees at 8 bases. Material: PBMCs or T cells enriched from blood (not recorded which). The origin of this receptor is a woman in her 30s who had recovered from COVID-19. CDR3 sequence: CASSLRLAGYEQYF. CDR3 bases: TGTGCCAGCAGCTTAAGGCTAGCGGGCTACGAGCAGTACTTC.